Listed here are 25 T cell receptor beta chains from one sample, sequenced in a study of T cells in Graves' hyperthyroidism and ophthalmopathy. Amplified TCR beta CDR3 regions came from RNA transcripts. Carried out on the TCR CDR3, a first-round RT-PCR used the HTBI primer set. TCRdb independently ran MiXCR on the multiplex PCR reads; one entry per CDR3 protein. The table has about 330,000 distinct CDR3 sequences, about an eighth seen once; the top ten hold approximately 35%. Sequences were obtained from blood. The receptor source for this set is a woman aged 35 to 49 with Graves' ophthalmopathy.

V gene TRBV3-1 combines with J gene TRBJ2-5; D unclear. There are 17 residues in the CDR3. CDR1 is LGHDT and CDR2 is YNNKEL in the germline V gene (reference sequence). The ends were cut back, 1 base at V and 1 base at J, with 16 bases in the middle. In DNA form, the CDR3 reads TGTGCCAGCAGCCAAGTGAGTTCGGGCCGCAGCCAAGAGACCCAGTACTTC. Its protein is CASSQVSSGRSQETQYF.

This clonotype showed up many times. This chain joins TRBV20-1 and TRBJ1-5; a possible D gene is TRBD1 (5 bases). The CDR3 runs to 15 residues. V was pared by 3 bases and J by 0 bases, with 12 bases between. CDR1 is DFQATT, CDR2 SNEGSKA, per germline (reference sequence). The CDR3: CSASRSGNSNQPQHF. In nucleotides, the CDR3 is TGCAGTGCTAGCCGATCAGGGAATAGCAATCAGCCCCAGCATTTT.

There are a few counts of this clonotype. The genes are TRBV19 and TRBJ2-1; 9 nucleotides line up with TRBD1. The CDR3 contains 16 residues. Trimming cost V 6 bases and J 4 bases; bases outside gene matches: 10. In germline, CDR1 is LNHDA, CDR2 SQIVND (reference sequence). The CDR3 sequence is CASSPRTGGLYNEQFF. The CDR3 nucleotides read TGTGCCAGTAGCCCAAGAACAGGGGGCCTGTACAATGAGCAGTTCTTC.

The table lists this clonotype with many counts. This sequence joins TRBV12-3 or TRBV12-4 and TRBJ2-1; D gene ambiguous. The CDR3 spans 11 residues. Between the trimmed V and J ends, which lost 3 bases and 9 bases, there was a span of 6 bases. The CDR3, as DNA: TGTGCCAGCAGTTTTAAGTTTGAGCAGTTCTTC. Protein sequence: CASSFKFEQFF.

The chain links TRBV18 to TRBJ2-2; 7 bases fit TRBD1. The V gene end was trimmed by 2 bases and the J gene end by 3 bases; junction bases not matched to a gene: 6. Germline CDR1 reads KGHSH; CDR2 reads LQKENI. The CDR3 loop spans 16 amino acids. The CDR3 protein is CASSPYLTGDTGELFF. The CDR3 DNA is TGTGCCAGCTCACCATACCTAACAGGGGACACCGGGGAGCTGTTTTTT.

This clonotype was counted a few times. V usage is TRBV14 and J usage is TRBJ1-3; D remains ambiguous. The CDR3 has 16 residues. Trimming removed 1 base at V and 0 bases at J, with 10 bases between. Germline CDR1 and CDR2: SGHDN and FVKESK. CDR3: CASSQVAGSSGNTIYF. For the CDR3, the DNA is TGTGCCAGCAGCCAAGTTGCAGGCAGCTCTGGAAACACCATATATTTT.

This clonotype was counted ten times or more. The CDR3 is CSAPGLAETSTDTQYF. In DNA, the CDR3 is TGCAGTGCCCCAGGACTAGCTGAAACAAGCACAGATACGCAGTATTTT. J is TRBJ2-3 and V is TRBV20-1; 8 bases are shared with TRBD2. The germline V gene has CDR1 DFQATT and CDR2 SNEGSKA (reference sequence). V was clipped by 6 bases and J by 0 bases; unmatched bases: 11. CDR3 size: 16 residues.

This clonotype came up many times. The rearrangement joins TRBV10-1 to TRBJ2-7, with D perhaps matching TRBD1 or TRBD2 (6 bases each). Trimming took 4 bases from V and 7 from J, leaving 26 bases between them. Germline CDR1 WNHNN, CDR2 SYGVQD (reference sequence). The CDR3 is made up of 17 amino acids. The CDR3 is CASSGGPDSAGTMEQYF. The CDR3 DNA follows: TGCGCCAGCAGTGGGGGTCCCGATTCGGCGGGGACAATGGAGCAGTACTTC.

This chain connects TRBV7-9 to TRBJ1-1; no definite D call. CDR3 length: 14 amino acids. Germline-derived CDR1 and CDR2 are SEHNR and FQNEAQ (reference sequence). The V end lost 7 bases, the J end lost 1 base, and 13 bases lay between the germline ends. CDR3 protein: CASNSLAGNTEAFF. The CDR3 coding sequence is TGTGCCAGCAACTCGCTGGCTGGGAACACTGAAGCTTTCTTT. The full variable domain, with the rest looked up from reference TRBV7-9 and TRBJ1-1, is DTGVSQNPRHKITKRGQNVTFRCDPISEHNRLYWYRQTLGQGPEFLTYFQNEAQLEKSRLLSDRFSAERPKGSFSTLEIQRTEQGDSAMYLCASNSLAGNTEAFFGQGTRLTVV.

This clonotype has more than one count but fewer than ten. The V and J genes are TRBV12-3 or TRBV12-4 and TRBJ2-2; TRBD2 agrees at 7 bases. With V trimmed by 6 bases and J by 1 base, 14 bases remained unmatched. This CDR3 has 18 residues. The CDR3 DNA reads as TGTGCCAGCAGCCCCAGCCCCGAGCTAGCGGAGAACACCGGGGAGCTGTTTTTT. It yields the protein CASSPSPELAENTGELFF.

The table lists this clonotype with many counts. The chain joins TRBV29-1 to TRBJ2-7, with 8 bases aligning to TRBD2. The germline V gene has CDR1 SQVTM and CDR2 ANQGSEA. The CDR3 covers 12 residues. Trimming took 4 bases from V and 5 from J; bases not matched to a gene: 4. CDR3 coding DNA: TGCAGCGTTGTGCGGGAGGCGAACGAGCAGTACTTC. Translated, it gives CSVVREANEQYF.

The V call is TRBV6-1, the J call TRBJ2-7; D might be TRBD1 (6 bases). This CDR3 has 12 residues. Germline V lookup: CDR1 MNHNS, CDR2 SASEGT. Trimming left V 5 bases short and J 5 bases short, with 10 bases between. The CDR3 spells CASSKPGDEQYF. DNA of the CDR3: TGTGCCAGCAGTAAACCAGGGGACGAGCAGTACTTC.

This clonotype was seen at least ten times. The chain employs TRBV15 and TRBJ2-1; either TRBD1 or TRBD2 may fit D (6 bases each). V lost 3 bases and J lost 7, with 13 bases in between. Germline V CDR1 and CDR2: LNHNV, YYDKDF (reference sequence). This CDR3 comprises 14 residues. CDR3 in DNA: TGTGCCACCAGCAGTCCCCAGGGGAGGAATGAGCAGTTCTTC. It is translated as CATSSPQGRNEQFF.

This clonotype was recorded at least ten times. The chain links TRBV29-1 to TRBJ2-1, with 7 bases that match TRBD2. Germline trimming cut 0 bases from V and 12 bases from J; bases unmatched to any gene: 11. Germline values: CDR1 SQVTM, CDR2 ANQGSEA. This CDR3 is 14 amino acids long. The CDR3 reads CSVEDPDARTRQFF. The DNA of the CDR3 is TGCAGCGTTGAAGACCCGGACGCCAGGACTAGGCAGTTCTTC.

The V and J genes are TRBV7-9 and TRBJ1-1, with D uncertain. Germline V lookup: CDR1 SEHNR, CDR2 FQNEAQ (reference sequence). There are 13 residues in the CDR3. V lost 5 bases and J 1 base, leaving 8 bases between the germline ends. CDR3 DNA sequence: TGTGCCAGCAGCCGAATTGCGAACACTGAAGCTTTCTTT. This gives the protein CASSRIANTEAFF.

As for this clonotype: Possible read error: a much larger clone is one base away. The chain uses TRBV11-2 and TRBJ1-4; weak D call: TRBD1 (6 bases). Germline V CDR1 and CDR2: SGHAT, FQNNGV. CDR3 length: 16 residues. Deletions cut 0 bases from V and 8 bases from J, with 16 bases between. DNA for the CDR3: TGTGCCAGCAGCTTAGATGTCCGGACAGAACAAGAAAAACTGTTTTTT. It yields the protein CASSLDVRTEQEKLFF.

This clonotype was observed a handful of times. This sequence joins TRBV10-1 and TRBJ2-7; D unresolved. Germline loops: CDR1 WNHNN, CDR2 SYGVQD (reference sequence). The CDR3 length is 14 residues. Trimming stripped 3 bases from V and 2 bases from J, with 11 bases between. CDR3 sequence reads: CASSDLGNTYEQYF. The CDR3, as DNA: TGCGCCAGCAGTGATTTAGGGAATACCTACGAGCAGTACTTC.

This chain uses TRBV11-2 with TRBJ2-2; D is unresolved. This CDR3 region has 15 residues. The germline V and J ends were trimmed by 4 bases and 3 bases, with 12 bases remaining between them. Germline loops: CDR1 SGHAT, CDR2 FQNNGV. CDR3 coding DNA: TGTGCCAGCAGCTATGACGATGGGTACACCGGGGAGCTGTTTTTT. Translating gives CASSYDDGYTGELFF.

There are a few counts of this clonotype. The chain recombines TRBV19 with TRBJ1-2; possible D gene TRBD1, 5 bases. Deletions cut 7 bases from V and 3 bases from J, with 24 bases between. CDR3 length: 17 amino acids. The germline V gene encodes CDR1 LNHDA and CDR2 SQIVND (reference sequence). The CDR3 here is CASTLRGLSTLDYGYTF. Written as DNA, the CDR3 is TGTGCCAGTACCCTGCGGGGACTTTCGACCCTAGACTATGGCTACACCTTC. Combining the CDR3 with reference TRBV19 and TRBJ1-2 gives the whole variable domain DGGITQSPKYLFRKEGQNVTLSCEQNLNHDAMYWYRQDPGQGLRLIYYSQIVNDFQKGDIAEGYSVSREKKESFPLTVTSAQKNPTAFYLCASTLRGLSTLDYGYTFGSGTRLTVV.

This clonotype occurred many times. The chain joins TRBV12-3 or TRBV12-4 to TRBJ2-3, with D perhaps matching TRBD1 (6 bases). The CDR3 is 15 amino acids. Trimming took off 4 bases at V and 1 base at J, with 12 bases between the two ends. CDR3 residues: CASSSQGIGTDTQYF. CDR3 in DNA: TGTGCCAGCAGTTCACAGGGTATTGGCACAGATACGCAGTATTTT.

This clonotype has a count of ten or more. The rearrangement joins TRBV7-2 to TRBJ1-5, with D uncertain. CDR1 is SGHTA, CDR2 FQGNSA, per germline. The CDR3 sequence is 14 residues long. Trimming left V 5 bases short and J 4 bases short, with 12 bases between. The CDR3 sequence is CASSPLGGNQPQHF. The CDR3 coding sequence is TGTGCCAGCAGCCCCCTGGGAGGTAATCAGCCCCAGCATTTT.

Details on this clonotype: With a much larger clone just one base away, this may be a read error. This chain uses TRBV6-5 with TRBJ1-5; D is unclear. The CDR3 has 13 residues. Germline values: CDR1 MNHEY, CDR2 SVGAGI. The V end lost 2 bases, the J end lost 7 bases, and 9 bases lay between the germline ends. The CDR3 DNA reads TGTGCCAGCAGTTACCCCAGGCAACAGCCCCAGCATTTT. Translating gives CASSYPRQQPQHF.

In its sample, this clonotype was seen a few times. This chain's CDR3 is CASSQVQGARGYTF. As DNA, the CDR3 is TGTGCCAGCAGCCAAGTCCAGGGGGCGCGTGGCTACACCTTC. V is TRBV14 and J is TRBJ1-2; TRBD1 agrees at 8 bases. In germline, CDR1 is SGHDN, CDR2 FVKESK. V lost 1 base and J lost 7; bases outside the gene matches: 5. This CDR3 is built from 14 residues.

This clonotype was seen ten or more times. The chain recombines TRBV27 with TRBJ1-1; D is undetermined. Germline-derived CDR1 and CDR2 are MNHEY and SMNVEV (reference sequence). V lost 2 bases to trimming and J lost 3 bases, with 10 bases between them. The CDR3 is 14 residues long. This CDR3 is CASSLGIGYTEAFF. In DNA, the CDR3 is TGTGCCAGCAGTTTAGGAATAGGGTACACTGAAGCTTTCTTT.

Concerning this clonotype: Being one base from a much bigger clone, this may be a read error. The CDR3 does not close with the conserved phenylalanine or tryptophan, likely indicating a read error. The chain is built from TRBV14 and TRBJ2-1; TRBD2 matches 9 bases. The CDR3 contains 17 residues. Trimming took 0 bases from V and 5 from J; bases not matched to a gene: 8. CDR1 and CDR2 from the germline V gene are SGHDN and FVKESK. DNA of the CDR3: TGTGCCAGCAGCCAAGAAGGTAGCGGGAGACTCCACAATGAGCAGTTCTCC. Its translation: CASSQEGSGRLHNEQFS.